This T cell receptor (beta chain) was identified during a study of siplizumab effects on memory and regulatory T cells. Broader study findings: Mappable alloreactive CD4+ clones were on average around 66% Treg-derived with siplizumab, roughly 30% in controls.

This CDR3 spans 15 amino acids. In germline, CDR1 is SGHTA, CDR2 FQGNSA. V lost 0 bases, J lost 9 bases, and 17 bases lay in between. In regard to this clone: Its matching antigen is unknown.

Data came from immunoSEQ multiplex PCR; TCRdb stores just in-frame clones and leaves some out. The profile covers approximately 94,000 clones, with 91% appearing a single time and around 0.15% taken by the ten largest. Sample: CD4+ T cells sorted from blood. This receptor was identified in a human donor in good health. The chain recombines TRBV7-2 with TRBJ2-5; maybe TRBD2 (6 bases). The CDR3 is CASSLARGLPGAQYF. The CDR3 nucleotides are TGTGCCAGCAGCTTAGCTAGGGGACTGCCCGGGGCCCAGTACTTC.